The sequence of this T cell receptor beta chain was determined in a study of blood T cell repertoires in COVID-19. Study context: Whether acute or convalescent, the COVID-19 samples came from the United States, Italy and Spain. From T cells, B-cell-depleted T cells, or PBMCs came the material, which was cDNA or gDNA.

In the authors' methods: Estimation of nucleated cell counts was performed using reference gene primer amplification. Only in-frame clones appear in the TCRdb table, and some are missing; sequencing was by immunoSEQ multiplex PCR. Clone size and the V and J calls come from that table; the DNA yielded D and trimming. Among under 150,000 clones listed, approximately 83% were seen once. The CDR3 is made up of 12 amino acids. V lost 7 bases and J lost 0, with 6 bases in between. The clonotype was recovered from a woman aged 60 to 75 with acute or convalescent COVID-19. The sample taken for sequencing was peripheral blood. This chain joins TRBV12-3 or TRBV12-4 and TRBJ1-2; D unclear. The CDR3 here is CASTLSNYGYTF. The CDR3 coding sequence is TGTGCCAGCACCCTATCTAACTATGGCTACACCTTC.